These 10 T cell receptor beta chains originate from one sample sequenced in a study of blood T cells in healthy people across ages. With a J-beta primer mix and a sample-barcoded 5' primer, a second PCR ran 7 to 11 cycles. TCRdb independently ran MiXCR on the 5' RACE reads; one entry per CDR3 protein. The sample records around 820,000 distinct CDR3 sequences, around 25% being singletons. The same sample was also used in a study of T cells of mothers and their children.

The specimen was blood. All receptors come from a boy aged 5 to 17 in good health.

This chain connects TRBV12-3 or TRBV12-4 to TRBJ2-6; D possibly corresponds to TRBD1 (6 bases). The CDR3 is made up of 16 amino acids. V was shortened by 7 bases and J by 0 bases, with 13 bases between the two germline ends. The CDR3 protein is CASTGRGFSGANVLTF. CDR3 nucleotide sequence: TGTGCCAGCACGGGCAGGGGTTTCTCTGGGGCCAACGTCCTGACTTTC.

The V gene is TRBV7-3, the J gene TRBJ2-5; tentatively, D is TRBD1 or TRBD2 (5 bases each). Deletions cut 1 base from V and 5 bases from J, with 14 bases between. This CDR3 has 15 amino acids. The V gene's germline CDR1 is SGHTA and CDR2 FQGTGA. CDR3 nucleotides: TGTGCCAGCAGCTTAATTCGAGGGGAAGAGGAGACCCAGTACTTC. Translation: CASSLIRGEEETQYF.

In its sample, this clonotype was seen a few times. The chain's CDR3 is CASSQDGSGTVRPTDTQYF. DNA of the CDR3: TGTGCCAGCAGCCAAGATGGGTCAGGGACCGTAAGACCCACAGATACGCAGTATTTT. This chain joins TRBV14 and TRBJ2-3; D may be TRBD1 or TRBD2 (5 bases each). The V end was cut by 0 bases, the J end by 2 bases, with 21 bases between. CDR1 and CDR2 from the germline V gene are SGHDN and FVKESK. The CDR3 consists of 19 residues.

CDR3 nucleotide sequence: TGTGCCAGCAGCTTGTTTCTGCCTGGTGAAAAACTGTTTTTT. Protein: CASSLFLPGEKLFF. The gene calls are TRBV5-5 and TRBJ1-4; D gene unclear. Trimming stripped 1 base from V and 7 bases from J, with 11 bases between. The CDR3 runs to 14 residues. Germline lookup yields CDR1 SGHKS and CDR2 YYEKEE (reference sequence). Together with reference TRBV5-5 and TRBJ1-4, the CDR3 gives the full variable domain: DAGVTQSPTHLIKTRGQQVTLRCSPISGHKSVSWYQQVLGQGPQFIFQYYEKEERGRGNFPDRFSARQFPNYSSELNVNALLLGDSALYLCASSLFLPGEKLFFGSGTQLSVL.

The chain couples TRBV28 to TRBJ2-4; TRBD2 matches at 10 bases. Germline CDR1 is MDHEN and CDR2 is SYDVKM. This CDR3 is 17 amino acids long. V shed 1 base, J shed 5 bases, and the junction held 8 bases outside the gene matches. The CDR3 coding sequence is TGTGCCAGCAGTTTATTAGCGGGGGGTCGGGGGGAAAACATTCAGTACTTC. Protein sequence: CASSLLAGGRGENIQYF.

The V and J genes are TRBV7-9 and TRBJ2-2; D assignment may be TRBD1 or TRBD2 (5 bases each). This CDR3 is 15 amino acids long. Trimming pared 8 bases from V and 0 bases from J, leaving 13 bases between. Germline loops: CDR1 SEHNR, CDR2 FQNEAQ (reference sequence). The chain's CDR3 is CASCSGPTNTGELFF. In DNA, the CDR3 is TGTGCCAGCTGCTCGGGACCAACGAACACCGGGGAGCTGTTTTTT. Full variable domain (remainder filled in from reference TRBV7-9 and TRBJ2-2): DTGVSQNPRHKITKRGQNVTFRCDPISEHNRLYWYRQTLGQGPEFLTYFQNEAQLEKSRLLSDRFSAERPKGSFSTLEIQRTEQGDSAMYLCASCSGPTNTGELFFGEGSRLTVL.

The gene calls are TRBV7-2 and TRBJ2-6; D is ambiguous. This CDR3 is built from 18 residues. Germline loops: CDR1 SGHTA, CDR2 FQGNSA. The ends were cut back, 1 base at V and 2 bases at J, with 15 bases in the middle. The CDR3 DNA reads TGTGCCAGCAGCTTAGTCTCACAAATCTCCGCTGGGGCCAACGTCCTGACTTTC. Amino acids: CASSLVSQISAGANVLTF.

The rearrangement joins TRBV3-1 to TRBJ2-4; TRBD1 matches 10 bases. V gave up 5 bases and J gave up 5 bases; unmatched junction bases: 9. Germline V gives CDR1 LGHDT, CDR2 YNNKEL (reference sequence). The CDR3 loop spans 16 amino acids. The CDR3 DNA reads as TGTGCCAGCAGCTACTTAGGGGACAGGGGAGAAAACATTCAGTACTTC. Translating it yields CASSYLGDRGENIQYF.

The CDR3, as DNA: TGTGCCAGCACCCCGTCCGGGCAGACTAACTATGGCTACACCTTC. Translating it yields CASTPSGQTNYGYTF. This chain connects TRBV7-9 to TRBJ1-2; D is uncertain. The length of the CDR3 is 15 residues. The germline V gene has CDR1 SEHNR and CDR2 FQNEAQ (reference sequence). Trimming pared 7 bases from V and 0 bases from J, leaving 15 bases between.

This clonotype was observed a few times. This chain joins TRBV29-1 and TRBJ1-2; 7 bases are shared with TRBD1. Germline trimming cut 6 bases from V and 5 bases from J; bases unmatched to any gene: 6. The CDR3 is made up of 12 amino acids. Germline V gene sequence: CDR1 SQVTM, CDR2 ANQGSEA. CDR3 amino acids: CSVGQASYGYTF. Here the CDR3 DNA reads TGCAGCGTCGGACAGGCCTCTTATGGCTACACCTTC.